The 20 T cell receptor beta chains below come from one sample, sequenced in a study of a mutant IDH1 vaccine in newly diagnosed glioma. TCRdb's table, derived via immunoSEQ multiplex PCR, lists solely in-frame clones and lacks some. The table records some 25,000 clones, around 76% of them present only once. The antigens of these receptors remain unknown. Sample time point: week 47, end of study. In every dose of vaccine, 300 ug of mutant IDH1 20-mer peptide was given alongside topical imiquimod. The sample was PBMCs, taken from a glioma patient whose treatment included an IDH1 peptide vaccine. The source is a man aged 35-49 years with glioma. Some clones in this sample may be carry-over from other donors' samples.

The chain recombines TRBV10-2 with TRBJ1-1; 10 bases match TRBD1. Unmatched junction bases numbered 17, after V lost 2 bases and J lost 8 bases. The CDR3 contains 18 residues. Germline CDR1 and CDR2: WSHSY and SAAADI. The DNA for the CDR3 is TGCGCCAGCAGTGAGCGATCCAAAAGACAGGGGGCGATCCGGGAAGCTTTCTTT. It encodes CASSERSKRQGAIREAFF.

V usage is TRBV18 and J usage is TRBJ2-2; D is uncertain. This CDR3 is 15 amino acids long. Germline values: CDR1 KGHSH, CDR2 LQKENI. Trimming left V 6 bases short and J 1 base short, with 12 bases between. For the CDR3, the DNA is TGTGCCAGCTCTCCGAGGTACGGGAACACCGGGGAGCTGTTTTTT. This translates into CASSPRYGNTGELFF.

V usage is TRBV19 and J usage is TRBJ1-4; D gene unclear. The CDR3 runs to 16 residues. CDR1 and CDR2 (germline): LNHDA, SQIVND (reference sequence). V lost 6 bases and J 0 bases, leaving 14 bases between the germline ends. The CDR3 is CASRTQIQSTNEKLFF. The CDR3, as DNA: TGTGCCAGTAGGACTCAAATACAGTCAACTAATGAAAAACTGTTTTTT.

V is TRBV18 and J is TRBJ1-1; D is unresolved. The CDR3 runs 14 residues. The germline V gene has CDR1 KGHSH and CDR2 LQKENI. Trimming took off 0 bases at V and 1 base at J, with 6 bases between the two ends. CDR3 nucleotide sequence: TGTGCCAGCTCACCACCGTGGGCGAACACTGAAGCTTTCTTT. Its translation is CASSPPWANTEAFF.

V and J are TRBV4-1 and TRBJ2-3; 8 nucleotides line up with TRBD2. V lost 4 bases to trimming and J lost 4 bases; unmatched junction nucleotides: 7. The length of the CDR3 is 15 residues. Germline loops: CDR1 MGHRA, CDR2 YSYEKL. The CDR3 DNA reads as TGCGCCAGCAGCCCCCTTGCGGGGGGTCCAGATACGCAGTATTTT. Translated: CASSPLAGGPDTQYF.

This chain connects TRBV5-4 to TRBJ2-2; D is unresolved. The CDR3 consists of 14 residues. Germline V gives CDR1 SGHNT, CDR2 YYREEE (reference sequence). Deletions cut 7 bases from V and 1 base from J, with 11 bases between. The CDR3 here is CASGIEVNTGELFF. In DNA form, the CDR3 reads TGTGCCAGCGGGATTGAGGTGAACACCGGGGAGCTGTTTTTT.

J is TRBJ2-1 and V is TRBV15, with D perhaps TRBD2 (6 bases). The CDR3 sequence is 15 residues long. V lost 1 base and J lost 7, with 14 bases in between. Per the germline V gene, CDR1 is LNHNV and CDR2 is YYDKDF (reference sequence). In nucleotides, the CDR3 is TGTGCCACCAGCAGAGCACCTGGGACTTATAATGAGCAGTTCTTC. Protein product: CATSRAPGTYNEQFF.

The gene calls are TRBV5-1 and TRBJ1-1, with D maybe TRBD1 (5 bases). Trimming took off 4 bases at V and 0 bases at J, with 10 bases between the two ends. This CDR3 spans 14 amino acids. The germline gives CDR1 SGHRS, CDR2 YFSETQ. As DNA, the CDR3 is TGCGCCAGCAGCCACGGACACCTGAACACTGAAGCTTTCTTT. Its protein product is CASSHGHLNTEAFF.

V gene TRBV15 combines with J gene TRBJ2-5; TRBD2 matches at 9 bases. Looked up from germline, CDR1 is LNHNV and CDR2 is YYDKDF (reference sequence). V dropped 3 bases and J dropped 2; count of bases not matched to a gene: 4. This CDR3 region has 15 residues. The CDR3 sequence: CATSRGGGAQETQYF. CDR3 DNA: TGTGCCACCAGCAGGGGCGGGGGGGCACAAGAGACCCAGTACTTC. Filled out from reference TRBV15 and TRBJ2-5, the complete variable domain reads DAMVIQNPRYQVTQFGKPVTLSCSQTLNHNVMYWYQQKSSQAPKLLFHYYDKDFNNEADTPDNFQSRRPNTSFCFLDIRSPGLGDTAMYLCATSRGGGAQETQYFGPGTRLLVL.

This sequence joins TRBV10-1 and TRBJ2-3, with 8 bases identical to TRBD2. CDR1 is WNHNN and CDR2 is SYGVQD in the germline V gene (reference sequence). The CDR3 contains 14 residues. After removal of 3 bases from V and 7 bases from J, the junction contained 6 bases not matched to a gene. The CDR3 region is CASSDLRGGNTQYF. CDR3 bases: TGCGCCAGCAGTGACCTTCGGGGGGGAAATACGCAGTATTTT.

The chain uses TRBV11-2 and TRBJ2-1; 8 nucleotides agree with TRBD2. The germline CDR1 and CDR2 sequences are SGHAT and FQNNGV. This CDR3 is 13 amino acids long. Germline trimming cut 1 base from V and 10 bases from J; bases unmatched to any gene: 3. Here the CDR3 reads CASSLVSGGEQFF. The CDR3 bases are TGTGCCAGCAGCTTAGTGTCGGGGGGGGAGCAGTTCTTC.

The chain joins TRBV19 to TRBJ2-2; D is possibly TRBD2 (6 bases). Germline assignment: CDR1 LNHDA and CDR2 SQIVND (reference sequence). There are 15 residues in the CDR3. Between the trimmed V and J ends, which lost 3 bases and 5 bases, there was a span of 13 bases. CDR3 sequence reads: CASSMGGIRTGELFF. The DNA for the CDR3 is TGTGCCAGTAGTATGGGCGGGATTCGGACCGGGGAGCTGTTTTTT.

This chain connects TRBV7-8 to TRBJ1-5; no firm D call. CDR1 and CDR2 from the germline V gene are SGHVS and FQNEAQ. Trimming removed 1 base from V and 7 bases from J, with 11 bases in between. This CDR3 has 14 residues. The CDR3: CASSLERSGQPQHF. In DNA form, the CDR3 reads TGTGCCAGCAGCTTAGAGAGATCGGGGCAGCCCCAGCATTTT.

The genes are TRBV5-4 and TRBJ1-5, with 9 bases matching TRBD1. Losses at the gene ends were 0 bases for V and 4 bases for J; bases not matched to a gene: 5. The CDR3 totals 16 residues. Germline loops: CDR1 SGHNT, CDR2 YYREEE (reference sequence). In DNA, the CDR3 is TGTGCCAGCAGCTTGGGGGGGACAGGGATGAATCAGCCCCAGCATTTT. It is translated as CASSLGGTGMNQPQHF.

This chain joins TRBV10-1 and TRBJ1-4; D gene ambiguous. This CDR3 has 15 residues. Per germline, CDR1 WNHNN and CDR2 SYGVQD (reference sequence). V was pared by 0 bases and J by 13 bases, with 18 bases between. CDR3 loop: CASSESKYGWKGLFF. CDR3 in DNA: TGCGCCAGCAGTGAGTCGAAGTACGGGTGGAAGGGACTGTTTTTT.

V is TRBV2 and J is TRBJ2-5, with D possibly TRBD2 on 5 matching bases. The germline V gene encodes CDR1 SNHLY and CDR2 FYNNEI. V gave up 9 bases and J gave up 1 base, with 21 bases separating them. The CDR3 is 16 residues long. The CDR3 loop reads CASAVAHRSGQETQYF. The CDR3 bases are TGTGCCAGTGCGGTCGCCCATCGCAGCGGCCAAGAGACCCAGTACTTC.

The rearrangement links TRBV5-1 to TRBJ2-3; 12 nucleotides match TRBD2. Germline CDR1 SGHRS, CDR2 YFSETQ. Trimming at V came to 4 bases and at J to 4 bases, leaving 7 bases not matched to a gene. The CDR3 is 16 amino acids. CDR3 sequence (DNA): TGCGCCAGCAGCCGTACTAGCGGGGGGAGGGCAGATACGCAGTATTTT. Translated: CASSRTSGGRADTQYF.

J is TRBJ2-5 and V is TRBV10-3; no clear D gene. The CDR3 is 11 residues long. Germline V lookup: CDR1 ENHRY, CDR2 SYGVKD. V was shortened by 3 bases and J by 1 base, with 0 bases between the two germline ends. The DNA of the CDR3 is TGTGCCATCAGTGACCAAGAGACCCAGTACTTC. This encodes CAISDQETQYF.

This clone has more than one count but fewer than ten. This chain joins TRBV5-1 and TRBJ1-5, with a tentative D call TRBD1 (6 bases). Germline V gene data show CDR1 as SGHRS and CDR2 as YFSETQ. This CDR3 region has 15 residues. Trimming removed 1 base from V and 6 bases from J, with 14 bases in between. Here the CDR3 DNA reads TGCGCCAGCAGCTTGACAGGGAGTTATCTTCAGCCCCAGCATTTT. As protein: CASSLTGSYLQPQHF.

The rearrangement joins TRBV29-1 to TRBJ2-6; D is ambiguous. The CDR3 extends over 15 amino acids. CDR1 is SQVTM and CDR2 is ANQGSEA in the germline V gene. The germline V and J ends were trimmed by 2 bases and 3 bases, with 11 bases remaining between them. As DNA, the CDR3 is TGCAGCGTTGAACTCCTTTATGGTGGGGCCAACGTCCTGACTTTC. Its translation: CSVELLYGGANVLTF.